Shown below are 7 T cell receptor beta chains from a single sample sequenced in a study of blood T cell repertoires in COVID-19. The repertoire was sequenced with immunoSEQ multiplex PCR; TCRdb's copy has only in-frame clones and lacks some. The sample gives around 30,000 clones, approximately 92% of which show up once; around a tenth is in the top ten. Sequenced: peripheral blood. These receptors originate from a man between 60 and 75 years old with acute or convalescent COVID-19.

The V and J genes are TRBV15 and TRBJ2-3, with D possibly being TRBD1 (6 bases). The CDR3 runs to 15 residues. Trimming cost V 5 bases and J 4 bases, with 16 bases left between them. CDR1 is LNHNV and CDR2 is YYDKDF in the germline V gene (reference sequence). CDR3 protein: CATSLDRPHADTQYF. The CDR3 DNA reads as TGTGCCACCAGCTTAGACAGGCCGCACGCAGATACGCAGTATTTT.

This chain uses TRBV7-9 with TRBJ2-3; D not resolved. Germline values: CDR1 SEHNR, CDR2 FQNEAQ (reference sequence). V lost 5 bases to trimming and J lost 2 bases, with 14 bases between them. The length of the CDR3 is 15 residues. The CDR3 region is CASSPPSVLTDTQYF. The CDR3 nucleotides read TGTGCCAGCAGCCCACCATCGGTCCTCACAGATACGCAGTATTTT.

The chain uses TRBV18 and TRBJ1-1; perhaps TRBD1 as D (6 bases). The CDR3 has 13 residues. Between the trimmed V and J ends, which lost 3 bases and 8 bases, there was a span of 13 bases. Per the germline V gene, CDR1 is KGHSH and CDR2 is LQKENI. The CDR3 sequence: CASSPLDSAEAFF. DNA for the CDR3: TGTGCCAGCTCACCCTTGGACAGCGCGGAAGCTTTCTTT.

The count of this clone is one. This chain links TRBV12-5 with TRBJ1-5; TRBD1 aligns across 7 bases. V shed 8 bases, J shed 6 bases, and the junction held 19 bases outside the gene matches. The CDR3 loop spans 17 amino acids. Germline assignment: CDR1 LGHNT and CDR2 FRNRAP. DNA of the CDR3: TGTGCTAGTACAAGGACCCCGCTCGACAGGGTTTGTCAGCCCCAGCATTTT. Translated, it gives CASTRTPLDRVCQPQHF.

This clone was seen a few times. The rearrangement uses TRBV6-6 and TRBJ2-7; 10 bases match TRBD2. CDR3 length equals 16 residues. After removal of 5 bases from V and 5 bases from J, the junction contained 12 bases not matched to a gene. Germline V gives CDR1 MNHNY, CDR2 SVGAGI (reference sequence). Written as DNA, the CDR3 is TGTGCCAGCAGTCTACTAAGCGGGGGGGCTTCCCACGAGCAGTACTTC. This encodes CASSLLSGGASHEQYF.

This clone is a singleton in its sample. The V call is TRBV10-2, the J call TRBJ2-6, with TRBD2 as a possible D gene (6 bases). Germline CDR1 reads WSHSY; CDR2 reads SAAADI. The CDR3 covers 12 residues. V shed 4 bases and J shed 10 bases, with 8 bases lying between them. This CDR3 reads CASSGDLNVLTF. CDR3 in DNA: TGCGCCAGCAGTGGGGACTTGAACGTCCTGACTTTC.

V and J are TRBV7-9 and TRBJ2-7; possibly TRBD2 for D (6 bases). The germline V gene encodes CDR1 SEHNR and CDR2 FQNEAQ (reference sequence). Trimming left V 9 bases short and J 6 bases short, with 24 bases between. The CDR3 covers 15 residues. In DNA form, the CDR3 reads TGTGCCAGTCTCCTTGGGTCTGGCAGGGAGGTCGAGCAGTACTTC. Translated: CASLLGSGREVEQYF.